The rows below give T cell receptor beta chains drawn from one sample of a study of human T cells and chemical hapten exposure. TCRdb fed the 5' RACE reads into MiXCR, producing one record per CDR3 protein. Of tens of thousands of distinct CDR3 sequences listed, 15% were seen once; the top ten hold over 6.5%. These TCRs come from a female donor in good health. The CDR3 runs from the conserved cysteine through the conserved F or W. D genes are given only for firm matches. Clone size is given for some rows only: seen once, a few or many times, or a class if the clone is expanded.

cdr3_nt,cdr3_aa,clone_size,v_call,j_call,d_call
TGCAGCGTTTTTTCAGGGGGGACTTACACTGAAGCTTTCTTT,CSVFSGGTYTEAFF,NA,TRBV29-1,TRBJ1-1,TRBD1
TGCAGTGCTAGGGACAGGGTGGGTTCCTACGAGCAGTACTTC,CSARDRVGSYEQYF,few,TRBV20-1,TRBJ2-7,TRBD1
TGCGCCAGCAGCTTGGTTACTAACTATGGCTACACCTTC,CASSLVTNYGYTF,few,TRBV5-1,TRBJ1-2,NA
TGTGCCAGCAGTAAGACTATGAATCAGCCCCAGCATTTT,CASSKTMNQPQHF,few,TRBV6-2/TRBV6-3,TRBJ1-5,NA
TGCAGTGCTAGAACGGGGACAGGGGTTAACGAGCAGTACTTC,CSARTGTGVNEQYF,many,TRBV20-1,TRBJ2-7,TRBD1
TGTGCCAGCAGTTCACAGGGGGACGTGAACACTGAAGCTTTCTTT,CASSSQGDVNTEAFF,few,TRBV5-5,TRBJ1-1,TRBD1
TGTGCCAGCAACCACATAATGGGGGGCGAGCAGTACTTC,CASNHIMGGEQYF,NA,TRBV6-6,TRBJ2-7,NA
TGTGCCAGCATCCCCTGGCGGAGTCACACTGAAGCTTTCTTT,CASIPWRSHTEAFF,few,TRBV28,TRBJ1-1,NA
TGCGCCAGCAGCGCAGACACATCCTACAATGAGCAGTTCTTC,CASSADTSYNEQFF,NA,TRBV5-1,TRBJ2-1,NA
TGTGCCAGCAGCTCAGGGGGTTCGGCCAAAAACATTCAGTACTTC,CASSSGGSAKNIQYF,few,TRBV5-4,TRBJ2-4,TRBD1
TGCAGCGGGGACAGGGGGAAAGATACGCAGTATTTT,CSGDRGKDTQYF,many,TRBV29-1,TRBJ2-3,TRBD1
TGTGCCAGCAGTTACTCGGAGGGGTACACTGAAGCTTTCTTT,CASSYSEGYTEAFF,NA,TRBV6-5,TRBJ1-1,NA
TGCAGTGCTAGTCCCCGGGTACAGGGTGCCTACGAGCAGTACTTC,CSASPRVQGAYEQYF,few,TRBV20-1,TRBJ2-7,NA
TGTGCCAGCAGCTCCGCCGGACAGGTTAGCAATCAGCCCCAGCATTTT,CASSSAGQVSNQPQHF,few,TRBV5-5,TRBJ1-5,TRBD1
TGTGCCAGCAGCCAAGATCCGGGAGGGGCCGCCTACGAGCAGTACTTC,CASSQDPGGAAYEQYF,many,TRBV4-2,TRBJ2-7,TRBD2
TGTGCCAGCAGCCAATCCATACCAGATACGCAGTATTTT,CASSQSIPDTQYF,NA,TRBV16,TRBJ2-3,NA
TGCGCCAGCAGCCAACCCGGGATGGCTGCTGAAGCTTTCTTT,CASSQPGMAAEAFF,NA,TRBV4-1,TRBJ1-1,NA
TGTGCCAGCAGTTACCCTCGGGGGCGAACCGGGGAGCTGTTTTTT,CASSYPRGRTGELFF,NA,TRBV6-2/TRBV6-3,TRBJ2-2,NA
TGTGCCAGCAGCTTAGGGTTGGGACTGCAGTATTCATTC,CASSLGLGLQYSF,NA,TRBV11-2,TRBJ2-7,NA
TGCGCCAGCAGCTTGGTACAGGGGGCCTACAATGAGCAGTTCTTC,CASSLVQGAYNEQFF,few,TRBV5-1,TRBJ2-1,TRBD1
TGTGCCAGCAGACCACAAGGAGCAGGGGACTATGGCTACACCTTC,CASRPQGAGDYGYTF,NA,TRBV6-6,TRBJ1-2,NA
TGTGCCATCAGTGTCGGCAGTGAGCAGTTCTTC,CAISVGSEQFF,many,TRBV10-3,TRBJ2-1,NA
TGTGCCAGCAGTTACGTCTTTGAGCAGTTCTTC,CASSYVFEQFF,few,TRBV6-2/TRBV6-3,TRBJ2-1,NA
TGTGCCAGCAGCTTGCCCCTCAGGGGGCCGGAGGCAGATACGCAGTATTTT,CASSLPLRGPEADTQYF,few,TRBV5-4,TRBJ2-3,TRBD1
TGTGCCAGCAGAGAGGACAGGGACTATAATTCACCCCTCCACTTT,CASREDRDYNSPLHF,few,TRBV7-6,TRBJ1-6,TRBD1
TGTGCCAGCAGTGAAGGGCGGGTTGGCACTGAAGCTTTCTTT,CASSEGRVGTEAFF,NA,TRBV2,TRBJ1-1,NA
TGTGCCAGCAGTTTAACAGGGGGCGCAGGATTGGGCTCAGCTTTCTTT,CASSLTGGAGLGSAFF,NA,TRBV28,TRBJ1-1,TRBD1
TGTGCTAGTGTCGAAACACCTTCCAATGAGCAGTTCTTC,CASVETPSNEQFF,few,TRBV12-5,TRBJ2-1,NA
TGTGCCAGCAGTTTGAAGGTTAGCGGACACGCGACAGATACGCAGTATTTT,CASSLKVSGHATDTQYF,many,TRBV12-3/TRBV12-4,TRBJ2-3,NA
TGTGCCAGCAGCCCAGCGGGGACGTACAATGAGCAGTTCTTC,CASSPAGTYNEQFF,few,TRBV6-5,TRBJ2-1,TRBD2
TGTGCCAGTATTCCGGGGGGTAGCTCCTACAATGAGCAGTTCTTC,CASIPGGSSYNEQFF,NA,TRBV28,TRBJ2-1,TRBD2
TGTGCCAGCAGCTTGATGAACTCTGGGGCCAACGTCCTGACTTTC,CASSLMNSGANVLTF,many,TRBV11-2,TRBJ2-6,NA
TGTGCCAGCACTAAAACCCACCGAGATAATTCACCCCTCCACTTT,CASTKTHRDNSPLHF,NA,TRBV2,TRBJ1-6,NA
TGTGCCAGCAGTCGACTAGCGGACACAGATACGCAGTATTTT,CASSRLADTDTQYF,NA,TRBV6-5,TRBJ2-3,TRBD2
TGTGCCAGCTCACTCCGGGAGGACCTCTACGAGCAGTACTTC,CASSLREDLYEQYF,NA,TRBV7-2,TRBJ2-7,TRBD2
TGTGCCAGCAGCTCTACGAGTTCCGGGGCCACTGAAGCTTTCTTT,CASSSTSSGATEAFF,NA,TRBV7-2,TRBJ1-1,NA
TGTGCCAGCAAAGGGACAGAGAACAATGAGCAGTTCTTC,CASKGTENNEQFF,NA,TRBV7-2,TRBJ2-1,TRBD1
TGTGCCAGCTCACCACCGGCGGCAGGGGGAGGTGGAAAACTGTTTTTT,CASSPPAAGGGGKLFF,once,TRBV18,TRBJ1-4,TRBD1
TGTGCCAGCAGCTTAGGGGACAGCAGCAATCAGCCCCAGCATTTT,CASSLGDSSNQPQHF,NA,TRBV7-9,TRBJ1-5,TRBD1
TGTGCCAGCAGCTTAGATGGGACAGTAAACTATGGCTACACCTTC,CASSLDGTVNYGYTF,NA,TRBV7-2,TRBJ1-2,TRBD1
TGCAGTGCTGCCTCCGGGACAGGGATCTCTGGGGCCAACGTCCTGACTTTC,CSAASGTGISGANVLTF,NA,TRBV20-1,TRBJ2-6,TRBD1
TGCAGTCTTACGAGAAGGGGTGAAGCTTTCTTT,CSLTRRGEAFF,few,TRBV20-1,TRBJ1-1,NA
TGTGCCAGCAGCTCCCCTGCGGGAAAACAAGAGACCCAGTACTTC,CASSSPAGKQETQYF,few,TRBV5-6,TRBJ2-5,NA
TGTGCCAGCAGCCCCGGGACAGCCGCAGATACGCAGTATTTT,CASSPGTAADTQYF,NA,TRBV7-9,TRBJ2-3,TRBD1
TGTGCCAGCAGCGAAGGACAGGGGAGGGGCTATGGCTACACCTTC,CASSEGQGRGYGYTF,few,TRBV9,TRBJ1-2,TRBD1
TGCGCCAGTAAAAGCACAGATACGCAGTATTTT,CASKSTDTQYF,few,TRBV5-1,TRBJ2-3,NA
TGTGCCAGCAGGCCGGGACTAGCGTTAGAGCCCCCCTACAATGAGCAGTTCTTC,CASRPGLALEPPYNEQFF,NA,TRBV27,TRBJ2-1,TRBD2